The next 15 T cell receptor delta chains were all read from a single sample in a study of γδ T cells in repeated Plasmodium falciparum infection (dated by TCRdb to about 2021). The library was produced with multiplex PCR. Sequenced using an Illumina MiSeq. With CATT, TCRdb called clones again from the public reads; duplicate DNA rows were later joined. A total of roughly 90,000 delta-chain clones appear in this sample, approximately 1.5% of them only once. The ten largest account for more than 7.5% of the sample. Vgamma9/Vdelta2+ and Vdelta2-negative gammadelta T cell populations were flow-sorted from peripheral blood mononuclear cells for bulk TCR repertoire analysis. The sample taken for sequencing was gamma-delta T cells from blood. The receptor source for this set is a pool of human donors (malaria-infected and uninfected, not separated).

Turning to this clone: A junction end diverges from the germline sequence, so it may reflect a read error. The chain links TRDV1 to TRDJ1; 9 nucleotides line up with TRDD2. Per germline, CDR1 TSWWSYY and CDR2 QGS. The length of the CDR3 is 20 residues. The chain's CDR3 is CALGELLPTRAERATNKLIF. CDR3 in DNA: TGTGCTCTCGGGGAACTCCTTCCTACGCGGGCCGAGCGAGCCACCAATAAACTCATCTTT.

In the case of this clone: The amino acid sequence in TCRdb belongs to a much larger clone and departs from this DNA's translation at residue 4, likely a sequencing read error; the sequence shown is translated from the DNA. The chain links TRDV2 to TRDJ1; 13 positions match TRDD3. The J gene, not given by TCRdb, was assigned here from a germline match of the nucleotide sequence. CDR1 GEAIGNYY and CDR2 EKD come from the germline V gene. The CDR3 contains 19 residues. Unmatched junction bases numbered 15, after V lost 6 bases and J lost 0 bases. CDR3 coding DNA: TGTGCCTGTAACGATTTACTGGGGGATACGCCCGCGTACACCGATAAACTCATCTTT. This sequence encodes CACNDLLGDTPAYTDKLIF.

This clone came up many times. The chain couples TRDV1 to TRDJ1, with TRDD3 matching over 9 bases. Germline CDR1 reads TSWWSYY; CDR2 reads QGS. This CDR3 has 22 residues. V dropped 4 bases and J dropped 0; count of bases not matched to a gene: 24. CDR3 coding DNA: TGTGCTCTTGGGGTGGGAACCTTCCTCTTTCGGGGGATACTAAGGTACACCGATAAACTCATCTTT. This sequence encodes CALGVGTFLFRGILRYTDKLIF.

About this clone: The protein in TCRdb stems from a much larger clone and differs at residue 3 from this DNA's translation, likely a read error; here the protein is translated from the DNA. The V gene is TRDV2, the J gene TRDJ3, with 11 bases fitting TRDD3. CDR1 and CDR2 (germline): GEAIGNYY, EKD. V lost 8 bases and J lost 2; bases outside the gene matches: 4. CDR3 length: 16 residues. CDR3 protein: CAYVLGDTWDTRQMFF. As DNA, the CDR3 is TGTGCCTATGTACTGGGGGATACCTGGGACACCCGACAGATGTTTTTC.

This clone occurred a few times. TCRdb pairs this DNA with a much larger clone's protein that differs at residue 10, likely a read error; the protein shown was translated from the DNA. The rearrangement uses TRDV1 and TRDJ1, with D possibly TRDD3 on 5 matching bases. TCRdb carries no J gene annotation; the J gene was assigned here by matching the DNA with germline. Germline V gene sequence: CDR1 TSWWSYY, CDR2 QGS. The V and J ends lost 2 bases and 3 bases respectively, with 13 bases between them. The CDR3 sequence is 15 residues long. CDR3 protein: CALGEGRGDADKLIF. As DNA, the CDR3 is TGTGCTCTTGGGGAAGGGAGAGGGGACGCCGATAAACTCATCTTT.

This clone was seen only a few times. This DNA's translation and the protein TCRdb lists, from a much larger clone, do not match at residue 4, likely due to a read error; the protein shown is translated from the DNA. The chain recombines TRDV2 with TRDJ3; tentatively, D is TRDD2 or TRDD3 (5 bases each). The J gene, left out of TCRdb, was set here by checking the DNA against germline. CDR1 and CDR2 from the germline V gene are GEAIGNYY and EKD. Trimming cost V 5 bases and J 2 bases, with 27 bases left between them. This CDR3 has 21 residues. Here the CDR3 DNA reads TGTGCCTGTGGCACTGGCCTACGTGAAGGGATCTTCGCCTGGGACACCCGACAGATGTTTTTC. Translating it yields CACGTGLREGIFAWDTRQMFF.

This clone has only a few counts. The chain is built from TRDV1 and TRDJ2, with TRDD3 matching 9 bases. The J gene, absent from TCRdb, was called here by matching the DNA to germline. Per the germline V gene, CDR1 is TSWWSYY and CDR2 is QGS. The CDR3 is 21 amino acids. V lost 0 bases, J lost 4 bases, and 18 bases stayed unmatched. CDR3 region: CALGELPHWGSMVVGTAQLFF. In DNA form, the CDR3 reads TGTGCTCTTGGGGAACTCCCCCACTGGGGGAGCATGGTAGTCGGGACAGCACAACTCTTCTTT.

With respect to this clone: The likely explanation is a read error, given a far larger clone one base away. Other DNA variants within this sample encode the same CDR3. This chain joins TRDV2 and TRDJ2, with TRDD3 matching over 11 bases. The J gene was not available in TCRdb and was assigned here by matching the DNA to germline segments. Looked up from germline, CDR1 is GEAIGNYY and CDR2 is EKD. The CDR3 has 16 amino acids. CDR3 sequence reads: CACDILGDTLTAQLFF. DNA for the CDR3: TGTGCCTGCGACATACTGGGGGATACTTTGACAGCACAACTCTTCTTT.

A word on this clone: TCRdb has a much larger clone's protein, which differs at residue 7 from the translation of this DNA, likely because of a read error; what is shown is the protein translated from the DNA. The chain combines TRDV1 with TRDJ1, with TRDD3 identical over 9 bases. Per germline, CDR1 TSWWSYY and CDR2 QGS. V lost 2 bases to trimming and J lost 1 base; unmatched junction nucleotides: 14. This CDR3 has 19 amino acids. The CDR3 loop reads CALGERTTRGIPATDKLIF. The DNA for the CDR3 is TGTGCTCTTGGGGAAAGGACGACTAGGGGGATACCGGCCACCGATAAACTCATCTTT.

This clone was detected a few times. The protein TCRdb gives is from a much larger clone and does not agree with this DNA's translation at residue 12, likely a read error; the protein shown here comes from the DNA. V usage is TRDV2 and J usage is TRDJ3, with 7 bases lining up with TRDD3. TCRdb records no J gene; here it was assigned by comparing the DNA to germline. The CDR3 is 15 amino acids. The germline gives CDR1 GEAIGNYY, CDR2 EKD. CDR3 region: CACDWGTWDTRLMFF. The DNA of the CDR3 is TGTGCCTGTGACTGGGGGACCTGGGACACCCGACTGATGTTTTTC.

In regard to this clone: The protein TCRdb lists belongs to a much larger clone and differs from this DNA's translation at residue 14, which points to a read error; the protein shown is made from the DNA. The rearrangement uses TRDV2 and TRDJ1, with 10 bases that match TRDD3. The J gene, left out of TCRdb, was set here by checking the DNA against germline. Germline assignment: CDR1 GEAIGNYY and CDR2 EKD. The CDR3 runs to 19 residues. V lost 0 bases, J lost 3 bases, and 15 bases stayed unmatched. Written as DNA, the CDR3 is TGTGCCTGTGACACCGTGGCTCCTCTTGGGGGATACAATGCCGATAAACTCATCTTT. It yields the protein CACDTVAPLGGYNADKLIF.

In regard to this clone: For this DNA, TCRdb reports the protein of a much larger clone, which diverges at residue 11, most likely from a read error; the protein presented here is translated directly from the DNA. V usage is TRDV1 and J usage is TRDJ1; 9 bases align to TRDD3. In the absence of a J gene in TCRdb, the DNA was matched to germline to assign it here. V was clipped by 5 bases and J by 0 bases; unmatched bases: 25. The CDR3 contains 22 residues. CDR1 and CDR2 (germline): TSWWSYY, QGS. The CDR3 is CALGPLEFLRPILGDYTDKLIF. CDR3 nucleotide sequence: TGTGCTCTTGGGCCCCTGGAATTCCTTCGACCTATACTGGGGGACTACACCGATAAACTCATCTTT.

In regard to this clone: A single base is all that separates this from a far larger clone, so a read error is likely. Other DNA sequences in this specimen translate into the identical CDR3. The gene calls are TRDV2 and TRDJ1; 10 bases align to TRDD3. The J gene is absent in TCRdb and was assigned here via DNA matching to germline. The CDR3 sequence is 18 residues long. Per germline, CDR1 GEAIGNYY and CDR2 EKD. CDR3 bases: TGTGCTTGTGACCCCCTTACTGGGGGATCCCCCGACACCGATAAACTCATCTTT. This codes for CACDPLTGGSPDTDKLIF.

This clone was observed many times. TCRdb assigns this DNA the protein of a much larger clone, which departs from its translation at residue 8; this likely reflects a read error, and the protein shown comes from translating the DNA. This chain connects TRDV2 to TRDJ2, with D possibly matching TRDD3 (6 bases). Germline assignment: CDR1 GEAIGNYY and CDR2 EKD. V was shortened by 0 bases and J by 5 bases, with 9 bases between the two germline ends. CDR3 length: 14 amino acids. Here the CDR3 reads CACDTVGGTAQLFF. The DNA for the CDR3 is TGTGCCTGTGACACCGTGGGGGGTACAGCACAACTCTTCTTT.

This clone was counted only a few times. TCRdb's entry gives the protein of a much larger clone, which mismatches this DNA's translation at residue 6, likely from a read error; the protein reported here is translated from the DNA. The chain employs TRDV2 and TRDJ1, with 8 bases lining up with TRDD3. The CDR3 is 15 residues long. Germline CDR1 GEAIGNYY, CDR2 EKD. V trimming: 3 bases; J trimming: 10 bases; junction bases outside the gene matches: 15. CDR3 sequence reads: CACDGMLGDTSGLIF. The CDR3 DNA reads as TGTGCCTGTGACGGGATGCTGGGGGACACCTCGGGACTCATCTTT.